The 27 T cell receptor beta chains listed next were all sequenced from one sample in a study of blood T cell repertoires in COVID-19 (dated by TCRdb to 2020 to 2021). The library was prepared using the immunoSEQ multiplex PCR assay. This is the immuneACCESS table as TCRdb keeps it, with only in-frame sequences that have V and J called. A part of the clones is gone; compared with another copy, unresolved V genes explain less than half, and the rest is unexplained. This sample holds 250,000 to 350,000 clones; 85% to 90% were observed only once. Around 5.8% of the sample lies in the top ten. The sample comprised peripheral blood. The receptors come from a woman aged 45-59 years with COVID-19, enrolled during active disease.

V usage is TRBV27 and J usage is TRBJ2-7; 7 positions agree with TRBD1. The CDR3 is made up of 13 amino acids. Per germline, CDR1 MNHEY and CDR2 SMNVEV (reference sequence). V trimming: 6 bases; J trimming: 3 bases; junction bases outside the gene matches: 5. CDR3 loop: CASRTTGLYEQYF. The CDR3 DNA is TGTGCCAGCAGGACGACAGGGCTCTACGAGCAGTACTTC.

The rearrangement links TRBV5-4 to TRBJ2-2; 14 bases map to TRBD2. With V trimmed by 3 bases and J by 5 bases, 3 bases remained unmatched. The CDR3 spans 16 residues. CDR1 is SGHNT, CDR2 YYREEE, per germline (reference sequence). CDR3 in DNA: TGTGCCAGCAGCTACGGGACTAGCGGGAGAACCGGGGAGCTGTTTTTT. It translates to CASSYGTSGRTGELFF.

The chain links TRBV5-1 to TRBJ2-7, with 7 bases lining up with TRBD1. The CDR3 runs to 15 residues. The V and J ends lost 5 bases and 4 bases, in that order; junction bases with no gene match: 12. Germline V lookup: CDR1 SGHRS, CDR2 YFSETQ. CDR3 in amino acids: CASRRLPGQNYEQYF. The CDR3 nucleotides read TGCGCCAGCAGGCGGTTACCGGGACAGAATTACGAGCAGTACTTC.

This chain links TRBV29-1 with TRBJ2-5, with TRBD2 as a possible D gene (5 bases). V shed 6 bases and J shed 7 bases, with 15 bases lying between them. The CDR3 is 12 amino acids. Germline V gene sequence: CDR1 SQVTM, CDR2 ANQGSEA. The chain's CDR3 is CSVSEGYGTQYF. The CDR3 DNA reads as TGCAGCGTGTCCGAGGGTTACGGGACCCAGTACTTC.

V is TRBV7-3 and J is TRBJ2-3, with 10 bases identical to TRBD2. Germline CDR1 SGHTA, CDR2 FQGTGA. The CDR3 loop spans 15 amino acids. V shed 3 bases and J 7 bases; nucleotides not matched to a gene: 7. CDR3 DNA: TGTGCCAGCAGCTTTTCTAGCGGGAGTATAAATACGCAGTATTTT. Protein: CASSFSSGSINTQYF.

This clone has just one count. The chain has TRBV4-1 and TRBJ1-1, with D perhaps TRBD1 (5 bases). This CDR3 is built from 15 residues. Trimming stripped 1 base from V and 6 bases from J, with 15 bases between. In germline, CDR1 is MGHRA, CDR2 YSYEKL. CDR3 nucleotides: TGCGCCAGCAGCCAAGTGGCAGGGCGAGCCGCTGAAGCTTTCTTT. Its protein product is CASSQVAGRAAEAFF.

The chain combines TRBV6-5 with TRBJ2-7; tentatively, D is TRBD1 (6 bases). The CDR3 length is 12 residues. Looked up from germline, CDR1 is MNHEY and CDR2 is SVGAGI. The CDR3 spells CAARDTTYEQYF. Written as DNA, the CDR3 is TGTGCAGCCCGGGACACTACCTACGAGCAGTACTTC.

V is TRBV7-6 and J is TRBJ2-1; 11 bases are shared with TRBD2. Germline V lookup: CDR1 SGHVS, CDR2 FNYEAQ. This CDR3 spans 16 amino acids. The J segment lost 10 bases and the V segment lost 1 base, leaving 9 bases of the junction unmatched. The CDR3 sequence: CASSLGLAGTVGEQFF. Here the CDR3 DNA reads TGTGCCAGCAGCTTAGGACTAGCGGGAACGGTTGGGGAGCAGTTCTTC.

The V gene is TRBV7-9, the J gene TRBJ1-4; unclear D gene. CDR3 length equals 15 residues. V was shortened by 1 base and J by 0 bases, with 6 bases between the two germline ends. CDR1 is SEHNR, CDR2 FQNEAQ, per germline (reference sequence). The CDR3 loop reads CASSLVPATNEKLFF. The CDR3 nucleotides read TGTGCCAGCAGCTTAGTCCCAGCAACTAATGAAAAACTGTTTTTT. Supplemented by reference TRBV7-9 and TRBJ1-4, the full variable domain reads DTGVSQNPRHKITKRGQNVTFRCDPISEHNRLYWYRQTLGQGPEFLTYFQNEAQLEKSRLLSDRFSAERPKGSFSTLEIQRTEQGDSAMYLCASSLVPATNEKLFFGSGTQLSVL.

Concerning this clone: The same CDR3 arises from other DNA sequences in this sample as well. This chain connects TRBV6-5 to TRBJ1-5; the match to TRBD1 covers 10 bases. Looked up from germline, CDR1 is MNHEY and CDR2 is SVGAGI. J gave up 4 bases and V 6 bases, and 3 bases lay outside the gene matches. CDR3 length equals 14 residues. The CDR3 sequence: CASSRGQGNQPQHF. The DNA of the CDR3 is TGTGCCAGCAGCAGGGGACAGGGGAATCAGCCCCAGCATTTT.

The rearrangement joins TRBV19 to TRBJ2-3; 8 positions match TRBD1. Germline V lookup: CDR1 LNHDA, CDR2 SQIVND (reference sequence). Trimming took 5 bases from V and 4 from J; bases not matched to a gene: 5. CDR3 length: 14 amino acids. The chain's CDR3 is CASSVDRGADTQYF. The CDR3, as DNA: TGTGCCAGTAGTGTCGACAGGGGCGCAGATACGCAGTATTTT.

The chain couples TRBV3-1 (or the pseudogene TRBV3-2) to TRBJ2-3; 11 nucleotides align to TRBD2. Germline loops: CDR1 LGHDT, CDR2 YNNKEL (reference sequence). After removal of 4 bases from V and 5 bases from J, the junction contained 11 bases not matched to a gene. This CDR3 is built from 17 residues. CDR3 loop: CASSPSVLAGVGDTQYF. DNA for the CDR3: TGTGCCAGCAGCCCATCAGTACTAGCGGGAGTTGGAGATACGCAGTATTTT.

The V gene is TRBV5-4, the J gene TRBJ2-1; D possibly corresponds to TRBD1 (5 bases). The CDR3 is 14 residues long. The germline V gene encodes CDR1 SGHNT and CDR2 YYREEE (reference sequence). V was pared by 2 bases and J by 4 bases, with 10 bases between. CDR3 amino acids: CASSFRGLYNEQFF. The CDR3 region has the DNA TGTGCCAGCAGCTTTAGGGGCCTATACAATGAGCAGTTCTTC.

This chain connects TRBV2 to TRBJ1-6; D gene unclear. The V end lost 7 bases, the J end lost 7 bases, and 14 bases lay between the germline ends. Per germline, CDR1 SNHLY and CDR2 FYNNEI. The CDR3 extends over 14 amino acids. In DNA form, the CDR3 reads TGTGCCAGCACTGGAGGGATACCAAATTCACCCCTCCACTTT. Its protein product is CASTGGIPNSPLHF.

In DNA, the CDR3 is TGTGCCATCAGTACCGCCGGGACAGCAAGCTATGGCTACACCTTC. Its translation is CAISTAGTASYGYTF. The V gene is TRBV10-3, the J gene TRBJ1-2; 7 bases align to TRBD1. The CDR3 loop spans 15 amino acids. The V gene end was trimmed by 5 bases and the J gene end by 4 bases; junction bases not matched to a gene: 10. The germline CDR1 and CDR2 sequences are ENHRY and SYGVKD.

This chain links TRBV7-9 with TRBJ2-1, with 9 bases lining up with TRBD2. The V segment lost 5 bases and the J segment 0 bases; nucleotides outside the gene matches: 8. The germline CDR1 and CDR2 sequences are SEHNR and FQNEAQ (reference sequence). The CDR3 length is 17 residues. The CDR3 sequence is CASSNGAGGPSYNEQFF. CDR3 nucleotide sequence: TGTGCCAGCAGCAACGGAGCGGGAGGCCCCTCCTACAATGAGCAGTTCTTC.

The chain couples TRBV6-5 to TRBJ2-7; D perhaps matches TRBD2 (5 bases). Germline V gene lookup returns CDR1 MNHEY and CDR2 SVGAGI. Trimming stripped 6 bases from V and 7 bases from J, with 13 bases between. CDR3 length: 12 residues. CDR3 region: CASRATPGEQYF. CDR3 DNA: TGTGCCAGCAGGGCGACCCCGGGGGAGCAGTACTTC.

This clone was seen just once. V and J are TRBV4-1 and TRBJ2-1, with 7 positions matching TRBD2. This CDR3 comprises 17 residues. V shed 0 bases, J shed 0 bases, and the junction held 5 bases outside the gene matches. Germline V gives CDR1 MGHRA, CDR2 YSYEKL. The CDR3 region is CASSQDLADSSYNEQFF. CDR3 nucleotides: TGCGCCAGCAGCCAAGATCTAGCGGATAGCTCCTACAATGAGCAGTTCTTC.

This clone was picked up many times. The V call is TRBV19, the J call TRBJ2-3; 10 bases match TRBD2. V was clipped by 3 bases and J by 10 bases; unmatched bases: 7. Germline V gene lookup returns CDR1 LNHDA and CDR2 SQIVND (reference sequence). CDR3 length equals 14 residues. The CDR3 protein is CASSISSGSYPQYF. Written as DNA, the CDR3 is TGTGCCAGTAGTATTTCTAGCGGGAGCTACCCGCAGTATTTT.

This clone has a single count. The chain links TRBV5-4 to TRBJ1-1; 9 nucleotides agree with TRBD1. Per germline, CDR1 SGHNT and CDR2 YYREEE (reference sequence). The CDR3 is 15 residues long. Trimming at V came to 6 bases and at J to 8 bases, leaving 14 bases not matched to a gene. CDR3 sequence reads: CASTERDRALTEAFF. In DNA form, the CDR3 reads TGTGCCAGCACCGAGCGGGACAGGGCGTTAACGGAAGCTTTCTTT. The full variable domain, completed using reference TRBV5-4 and TRBJ1-1, is ETGVTQSPTHLIKTRGQQVTLRCSSQSGHNTVSWYQQALGQGPQFIFQYYREEENGRGNFPPRFSGLQFPNYSSELNVNALELDDSALYLCASTERDRALTEAFFGQGTRLTVV.

V usage is TRBV28 and J usage is TRBJ2-4, with TRBD1 matching over 9 bases. Germline CDR1 and CDR2: MDHEN and SYDVKM. This CDR3 has 15 residues. V dropped 5 bases and J dropped 4; count of bases not matched to a gene: 6. The CDR3, as DNA: TGTGCCAGCAGTCTCCCCGGGACAGGGAAAAACATTCAGTACTTC. Translation: CASSLPGTGKNIQYF.

The gene calls are TRBV6-5 and TRBJ1-4; the D gene is possibly TRBD1 (5 bases). Deletions cut 8 bases from V and 7 bases from J, with 17 bases between. CDR1 and CDR2 (germline): MNHEY, SVGAGI. The CDR3 is made up of 14 amino acids. The DNA for the CDR3 is TGTGCCAGCGCCTCAGGGAATTCGGGTGAAAAACTGTTTTTT. Its translation: CASASGNSGEKLFF.

CDR3 region: CASSYDGIRTEAFF. CDR3 nucleotide sequence: TGTGCCAGCAGTTACGACGGGATTAGGACTGAAGCTTTCTTT. This chain links TRBV6-5 with TRBJ1-1; D remains ambiguous. Trimming stripped 2 bases from V and 5 bases from J, with 12 bases between. The CDR3 runs to 14 residues. Germline CDR1 and CDR2: MNHEY and SVGAGI.

This chain uses TRBV18 with TRBJ2-1; no clear D gene. This CDR3 contains 15 residues. V lost 4 bases and J 8 bases, leaving 18 bases between the germline ends. CDR1 KGHSH and CDR2 LQKENI come from the germline V gene. The CDR3 spells CASSRNAALSDEQFF. The CDR3 nucleotides read TGTGCCAGCTCACGAAATGCGGCTCTCTCGGATGAGCAGTTCTTC.

The chain joins TRBV20-1 to TRBJ2-3; TRBD2 agrees at 7 bases. The J segment lost 4 bases and the V segment lost 3 bases, leaving 4 bases of the junction unmatched. Germline CDR1 is DFQATT and CDR2 is SNEGSKA (reference sequence). This CDR3 spans 13 amino acids. CDR3 loop: CSASAGVPDTQYF. The CDR3 DNA reads TGCAGTGCTAGTGCGGGAGTTCCAGATACGCAGTATTTT.

This clone has just a few counts. The V call is TRBV10-1, the J call TRBJ1-1; 7 bases match TRBD1. V was clipped by 6 bases and J by 1 base; unmatched bases: 5. Per germline, CDR1 WNHNN and CDR2 SYGVQD (reference sequence). CDR3 length equals 14 residues. The CDR3 nucleotides are TGCGCCAGCAGCCGAGGGGGCGCGAACACTGAAGCTTTCTTT. Translated, it gives CASSRGGANTEAFF.

The chain carries TRBV7-2 and TRBJ2-5; weak D call: TRBD1 (6 bases). The germline V and J ends were trimmed by 5 bases and 2 bases, with 9 bases remaining between them. This CDR3 contains 13 residues. In germline, CDR1 is SGHTA, CDR2 FQGNSA. The CDR3 protein is CASSKGQQETQYF. The CDR3 bases are TGTGCCAGCAGCAAAGGACAGCAAGAGACCCAGTACTTC.